This T cell receptor (beta chain) was sequenced in a study of CD8+ T cells in alopecia areata. Whole-study context: A 6-month off-drug phase came after tofacitinib, which had lasted 6 to 18 months.

Sampling of alopecia areata patients yielded lesional scalp punch biopsies as well as peripheral blood. From PBMCs, CD4+ and CD8+ T cells were sorted. Extracted RNA was reverse transcribed into cDNA, the sequencing template. Sequenced by immunoSEQ multiplex PCR; TCRdb stores in-frame clones only, minus some. The table has roughly 150,000 clones, around 55% seen once. V lost 4 bases, J lost 13 bases, and 10 bases stayed unmatched. This CDR3 contains 12 residues. Germline V CDR1 and CDR2: SGHNT, YYREEE (reference sequence). The chain couples TRBV5-4 to TRBJ1-1; TRBD1 agrees at 7 bases. This receptor was identified in a human donor with alopecia areata. The sequencing here drew on CD8+ T cells sorted from blood, taken at week 0. Here the CDR3 DNA reads TGTGCCAGCAGCGCGGGACAGTTCGGAGTTTTCTTT. This translates into CASSAGQFGVFF.